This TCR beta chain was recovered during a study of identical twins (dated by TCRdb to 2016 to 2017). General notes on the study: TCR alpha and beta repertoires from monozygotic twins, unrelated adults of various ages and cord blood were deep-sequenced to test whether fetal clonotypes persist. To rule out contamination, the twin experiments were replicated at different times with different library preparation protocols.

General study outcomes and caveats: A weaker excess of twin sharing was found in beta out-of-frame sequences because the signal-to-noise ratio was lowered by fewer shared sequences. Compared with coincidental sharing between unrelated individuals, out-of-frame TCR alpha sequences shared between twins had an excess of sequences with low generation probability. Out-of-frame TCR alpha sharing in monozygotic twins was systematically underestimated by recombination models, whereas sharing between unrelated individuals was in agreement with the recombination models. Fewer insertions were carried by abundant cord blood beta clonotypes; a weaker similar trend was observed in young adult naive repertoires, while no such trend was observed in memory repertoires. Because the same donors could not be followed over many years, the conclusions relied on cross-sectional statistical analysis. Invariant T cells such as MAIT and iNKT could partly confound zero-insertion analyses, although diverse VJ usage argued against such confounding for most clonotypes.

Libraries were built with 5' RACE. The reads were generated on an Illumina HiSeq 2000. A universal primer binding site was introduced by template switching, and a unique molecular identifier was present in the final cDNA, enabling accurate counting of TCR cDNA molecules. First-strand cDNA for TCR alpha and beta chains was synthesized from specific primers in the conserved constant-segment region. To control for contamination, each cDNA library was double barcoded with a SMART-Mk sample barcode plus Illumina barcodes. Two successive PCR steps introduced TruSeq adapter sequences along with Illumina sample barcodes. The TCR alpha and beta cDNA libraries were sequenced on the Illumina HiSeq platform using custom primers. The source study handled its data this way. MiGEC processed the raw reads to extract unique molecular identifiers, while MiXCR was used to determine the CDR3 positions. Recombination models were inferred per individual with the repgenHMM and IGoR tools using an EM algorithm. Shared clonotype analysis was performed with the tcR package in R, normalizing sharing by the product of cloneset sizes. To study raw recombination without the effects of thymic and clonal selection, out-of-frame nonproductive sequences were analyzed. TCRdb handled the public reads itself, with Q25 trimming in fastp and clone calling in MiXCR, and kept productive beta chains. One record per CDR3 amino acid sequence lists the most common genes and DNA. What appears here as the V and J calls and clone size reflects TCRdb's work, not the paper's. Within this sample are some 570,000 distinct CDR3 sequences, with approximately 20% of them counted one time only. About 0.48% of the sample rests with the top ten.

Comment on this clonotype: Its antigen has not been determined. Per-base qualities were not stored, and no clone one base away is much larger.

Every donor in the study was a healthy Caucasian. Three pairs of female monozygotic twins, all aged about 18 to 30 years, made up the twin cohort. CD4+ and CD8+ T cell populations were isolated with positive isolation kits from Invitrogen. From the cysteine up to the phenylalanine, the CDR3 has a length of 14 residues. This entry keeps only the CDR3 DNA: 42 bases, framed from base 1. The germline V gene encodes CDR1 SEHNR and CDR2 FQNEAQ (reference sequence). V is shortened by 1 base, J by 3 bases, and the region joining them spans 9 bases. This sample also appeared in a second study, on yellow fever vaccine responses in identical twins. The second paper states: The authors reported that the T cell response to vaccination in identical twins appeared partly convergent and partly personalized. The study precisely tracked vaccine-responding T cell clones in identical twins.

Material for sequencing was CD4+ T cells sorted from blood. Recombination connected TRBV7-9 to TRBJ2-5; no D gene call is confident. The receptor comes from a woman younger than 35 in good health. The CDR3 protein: CASSLVGAEETQYF. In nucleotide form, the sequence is TGTGCCAGCAGCTTAGTGGGTGCCGAAGAGACCCAGTACTTC.